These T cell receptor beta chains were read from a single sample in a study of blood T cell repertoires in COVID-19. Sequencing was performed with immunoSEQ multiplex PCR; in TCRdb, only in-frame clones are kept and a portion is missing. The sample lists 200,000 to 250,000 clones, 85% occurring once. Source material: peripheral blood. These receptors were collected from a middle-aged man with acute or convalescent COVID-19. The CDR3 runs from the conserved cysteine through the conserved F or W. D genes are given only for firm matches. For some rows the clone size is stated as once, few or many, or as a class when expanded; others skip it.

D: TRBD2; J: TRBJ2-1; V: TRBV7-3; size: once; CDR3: CASSLIAPGLAGRGEQFF; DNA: TGTGCCAGCAGCTTAATCGCCCCCGGACTAGCGGGGAGGGGTGAGCAGTTCTTC
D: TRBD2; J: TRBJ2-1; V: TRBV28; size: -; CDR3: CASSEIAGRSYNEQFF; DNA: TGTGCCAGCAGTGAAATAGCGGGACGCTCCTACAATGAGCAGTTCTTC
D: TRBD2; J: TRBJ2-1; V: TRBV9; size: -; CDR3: CASSASGGAYNEQFF; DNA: TGTGCCAGCAGCGCGAGCGGGGGGGCCTACAATGAGCAGTTCTTC
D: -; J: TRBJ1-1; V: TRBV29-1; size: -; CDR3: CSAYTGQNTEAFF; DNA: TGCAGCGCCTACACGGGACAGAACACTGAAGCTTTCTTT
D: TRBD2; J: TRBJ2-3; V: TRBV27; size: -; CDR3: CASFPGTSGVDTQYF; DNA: TGTGCCAGCTTCCCCGGGACTAGCGGGGTGGATACGCAGTATTTT
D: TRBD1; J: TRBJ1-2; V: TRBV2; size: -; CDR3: CASSVGTDYGYTF; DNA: TGTGCCAGCAGTGTGGGGACAGATTATGGCTACACCTTC
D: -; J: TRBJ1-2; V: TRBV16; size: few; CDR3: CASSQVSGENYGYTF; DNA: TGTGCCAGCAGCCAAGTATCAGGGGAGAACTATGGCTACACCTTC
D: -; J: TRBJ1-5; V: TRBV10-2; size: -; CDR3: CASSDPRRNQPQHF; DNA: TGCGCCAGCAGTGACCCCAGGAGGAATCAGCCCCAGCATTTT
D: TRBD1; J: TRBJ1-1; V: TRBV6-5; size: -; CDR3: CASSPQGADTEAFF; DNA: TGTGCCAGCAGTCCACAGGGGGCGGACACTGAAGCTTTCTTT
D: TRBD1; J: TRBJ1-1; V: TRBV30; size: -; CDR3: CAGQTGGYTEAFF; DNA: TGTGCCGGTCAGACAGGGGGCTATACTGAAGCTTTCTTT
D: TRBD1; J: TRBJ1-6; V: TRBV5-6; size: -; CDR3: CASSFRDSYNSPLHF; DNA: TGTGCCAGCAGCTTCCGGGACAGTTATAATTCACCCCTCCACTTT
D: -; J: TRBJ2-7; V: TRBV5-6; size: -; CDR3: CASSQRGISYEQYF; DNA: TGTGCCAGCAGCCAAAGGGGGATCTCCTACGAGCAGTACTTC
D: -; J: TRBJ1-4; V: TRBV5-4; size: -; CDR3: CASSRMTGANEKLFF; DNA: TGTGCCAGCAGCCGTATGACAGGTGCTAATGAAAAACTGTTTTTT
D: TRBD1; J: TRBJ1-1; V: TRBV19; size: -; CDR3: CASSATNRGGYSEAFF; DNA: TGTGCCAGTAGCGCGACCAACAGGGGGGGGTACTCTGAAGCTTTCTTT
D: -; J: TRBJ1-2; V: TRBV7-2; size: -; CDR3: CASSFSGIYGYTF; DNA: TGTGCCAGCAGCTTTTCAGGGATCTATGGCTACACCTTC
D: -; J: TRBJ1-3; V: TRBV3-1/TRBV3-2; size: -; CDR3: CASSPRRAQGGDTIYF; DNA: TGTGCCAGCAGCCCCCGCCGGGCTCAGGGTGGTGACACCATATATTTT
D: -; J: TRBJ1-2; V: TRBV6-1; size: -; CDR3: CASSLQGNGYTF; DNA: TGTGCCAGCAGCCTACAGGGTAATGGCTACACCTTC
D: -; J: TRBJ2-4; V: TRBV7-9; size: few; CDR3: CASSFGKNIQYF; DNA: TGTGCCAGCAGCTTCGGGAAAAACATTCAGTACTTC
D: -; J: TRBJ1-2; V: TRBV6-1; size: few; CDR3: CASSDPRGRYGYTF; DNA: TGTGCCAGCAGTGATCCCAGGGGACGGTATGGCTACACCTTC
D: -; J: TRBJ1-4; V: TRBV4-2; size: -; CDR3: CASSLAGSNEKLFF; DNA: TGTGCCAGCAGCCTGGCGGGTTCTAATGAAAAACTGTTTTTT
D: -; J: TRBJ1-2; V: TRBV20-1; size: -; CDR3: CSASWYVRLYYGYTF; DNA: TGCAGTGCTAGTTGGTACGTCAGGTTATACTATGGCTACACCTTC
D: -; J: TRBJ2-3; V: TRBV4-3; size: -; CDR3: CASSQERYQERVLDTQYF; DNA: TGCGCCAGCAGCCAAGAACGCTACCAGGAGCGGGTGTTAGATACGCAGTATTTT
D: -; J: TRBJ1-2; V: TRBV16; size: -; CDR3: CASSQSANRASNYGYTF; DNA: TGTGCCAGCAGCCAATCCGCAAACAGAGCCTCTAACTATGGCTACACCTTC
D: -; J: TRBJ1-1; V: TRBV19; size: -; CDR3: CASSIQQGTAFF; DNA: TGTGCCAGTAGTATACAGCAGGGGACAGCTTTCTTT
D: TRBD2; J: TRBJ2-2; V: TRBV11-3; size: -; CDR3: CASSLGRTSGNTGELFF; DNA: TGTGCCAGCAGCTTAGGGCGGACTAGCGGGAACACCGGGGAGCTGTTTTTT
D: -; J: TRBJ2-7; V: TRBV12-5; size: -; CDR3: CASGLAGKDRLSYEQYF; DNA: TGTGCTAGTGGTTTGGCCGGGAAAGACAGGCTCTCCTACGAGCAGTACTTC
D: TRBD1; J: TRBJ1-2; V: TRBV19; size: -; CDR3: CASHGGTAYGYTF; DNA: TGTGCCAGCCACGGAGGGACAGCCTATGGCTACACCTTC
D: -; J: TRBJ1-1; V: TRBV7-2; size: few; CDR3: CASSLQGMNTEAFF; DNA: TGTGCCAGCAGCTTACAGGGCATGAACACTGAAGCTTTCTTT
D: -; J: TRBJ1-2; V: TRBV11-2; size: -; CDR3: CASIPNRGYSSGYTF; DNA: TGTGCCAGCATCCCGAATCGGGGGTACAGTAGTGGCTACACCTTC
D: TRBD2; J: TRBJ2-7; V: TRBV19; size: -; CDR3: CASSTLTSGIYEQYF; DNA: TGTGCCAGTAGTACCCTGACTAGCGGGATCTACGAGCAGTACTTC
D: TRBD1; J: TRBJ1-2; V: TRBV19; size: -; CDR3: CASKGDSSANYGYTF; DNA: TGTGCCAGTAAAGGGGACAGTTCTGCTAACTATGGCTACACCTTC
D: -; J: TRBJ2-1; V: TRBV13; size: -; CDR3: CASSSTRTNPSSYNEQFF; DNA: TGTGCCAGCAGCTCGACTAGGACTAACCCATCCTCCTACAATGAGCAGTTCTTC
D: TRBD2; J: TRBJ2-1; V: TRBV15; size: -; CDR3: CATSRDLSSGGYNEQFF; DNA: TGTGCCACCAGCAGAGATCTCTCTAGCGGGGGGTACAATGAGCAGTTCTTC
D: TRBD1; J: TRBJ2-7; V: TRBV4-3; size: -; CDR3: CASSHWDRDPEQYF; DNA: TGCGCCAGCAGCCATTGGGACAGGGATCCCGAGCAGTACTTC
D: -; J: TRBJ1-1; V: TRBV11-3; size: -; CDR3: CASSAQGPGTEAFF; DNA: TGTGCCAGCAGCGCGCAGGGGCCGGGGACTGAAGCTTTCTTT
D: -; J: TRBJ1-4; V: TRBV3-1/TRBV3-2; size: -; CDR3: CASSQTGTGGKKLFF; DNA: TGTGCCAGCAGCCAGACCGGGACGGGAGGGAAAAAACTGTTTTTT
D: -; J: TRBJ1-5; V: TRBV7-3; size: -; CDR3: CASSLTMADSLWNQPQHF; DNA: TGTGCCAGCAGCTTAACGATGGCGGACAGTTTATGGAATCAGCCCCAGCATTTT
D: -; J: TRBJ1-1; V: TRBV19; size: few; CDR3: CASSGTRGTEAFF; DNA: TGTGCCAGTAGTGGAACCAGGGGTACTGAAGCTTTCTTT
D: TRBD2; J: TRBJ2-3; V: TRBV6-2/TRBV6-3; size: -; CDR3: CASSYAGLAGPTQYF; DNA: TGTGCCAGCAGTTACGCGGGACTAGCGGGGCCTACGCAGTATTTT
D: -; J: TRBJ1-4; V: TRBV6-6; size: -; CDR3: CASKSLSSNEKLFF; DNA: TGTGCCAGCAAGTCTCTATCCTCTAATGAAAAACTGTTTTTT
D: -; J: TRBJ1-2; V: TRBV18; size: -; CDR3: CASSPPQGGIYGYTF; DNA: TGTGCCAGCTCACCACCACAGGGTGGGATCTATGGCTACACCTTC
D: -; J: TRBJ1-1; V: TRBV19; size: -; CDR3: CASSARFGNTEAFF; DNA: TGTGCCAGTAGTGCCCGGTTTGGGAACACTGAAGCTTTCTTT
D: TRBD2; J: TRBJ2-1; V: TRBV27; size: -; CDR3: CASSTSGGRNEQFF; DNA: TGTGCCAGCTCGACTAGCGGGGGGCGGAATGAGCAGTTCTTC
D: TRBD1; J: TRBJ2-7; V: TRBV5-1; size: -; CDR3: CASSLGTGGFASYEQYF; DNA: TGCGCCAGCAGCTTGGGAACAGGGGGCTTTGCATCCTACGAGCAGTACTTC
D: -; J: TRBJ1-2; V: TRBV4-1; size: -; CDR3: CASSSPGSYGYTF; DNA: TGCGCCAGCAGCAGTCCCGGGAGCTATGGCTACACCTTC
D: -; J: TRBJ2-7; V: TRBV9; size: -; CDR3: CASSVADYTAVVF; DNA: TGTGCCAGCAGCGTAGCTGATTATACAGCAGTAGTCTTC
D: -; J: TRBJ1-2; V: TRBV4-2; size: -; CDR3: CASSQESTGMIIYGYTF; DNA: TGTGCCAGCAGCCAAGAGTCTACAGGGATGATAATCTATGGCTACACCTTC
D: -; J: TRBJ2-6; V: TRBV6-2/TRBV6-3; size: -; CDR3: CASSKRGPGANVLTF; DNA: TGTGCCAGCAGTAAACGTGGGCCTGGGGCCAACGTCCTGACTTTC
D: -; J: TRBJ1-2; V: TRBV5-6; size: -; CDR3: CASSLGQVVYGYTF; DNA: TGTGCCAGCAGCTTGGGACAGGTGGTCTATGGCTACACCTTC
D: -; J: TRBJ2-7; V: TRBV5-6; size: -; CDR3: CASSLDTQDEQYF; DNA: TGTGCCAGCAGCCTGGACACACAAGACGAGCAGTACTTC
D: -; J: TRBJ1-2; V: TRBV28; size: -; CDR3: CASSWDRTAYGYTF; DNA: TGTGCCAGCAGTTGGGACCGGACAGCCTATGGCTACACCTTC
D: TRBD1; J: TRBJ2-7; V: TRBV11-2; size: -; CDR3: CASSSQRGTGDEQYF; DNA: TGTGCCAGCAGCTCTCAAAGGGGGACAGGGGACGAGCAGTACTTC
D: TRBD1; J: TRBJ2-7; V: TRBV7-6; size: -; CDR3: CASSLARVGTGITYEQYF; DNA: TGTGCCAGCAGCTTGGCCCGGGTAGGGACAGGGATAACCTACGAGCAGTACTTC